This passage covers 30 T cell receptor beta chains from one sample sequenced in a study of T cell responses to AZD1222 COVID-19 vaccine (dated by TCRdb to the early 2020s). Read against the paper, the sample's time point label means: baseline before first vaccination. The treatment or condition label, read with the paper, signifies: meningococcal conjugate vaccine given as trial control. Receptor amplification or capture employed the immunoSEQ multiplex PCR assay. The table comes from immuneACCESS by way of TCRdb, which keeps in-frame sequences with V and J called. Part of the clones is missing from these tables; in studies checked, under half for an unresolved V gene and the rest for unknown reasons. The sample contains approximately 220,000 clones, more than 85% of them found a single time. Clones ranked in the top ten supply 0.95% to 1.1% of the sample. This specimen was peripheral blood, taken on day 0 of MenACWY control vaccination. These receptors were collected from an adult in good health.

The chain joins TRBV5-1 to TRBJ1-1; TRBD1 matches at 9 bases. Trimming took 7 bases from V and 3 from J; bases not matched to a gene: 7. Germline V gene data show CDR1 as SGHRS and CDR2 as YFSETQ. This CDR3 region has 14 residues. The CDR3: CASRVQGAYTEAFF. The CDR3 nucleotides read TGCGCCAGCCGCGTACAGGGGGCATACACTGAAGCTTTCTTT.

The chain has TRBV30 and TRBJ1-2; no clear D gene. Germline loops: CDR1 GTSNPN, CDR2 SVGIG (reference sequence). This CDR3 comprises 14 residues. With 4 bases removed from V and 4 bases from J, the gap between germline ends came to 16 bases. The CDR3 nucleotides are TGTGCCTGGACGGGAAACCGGGAGGGCTATGGCTACACCTTC. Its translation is CAWTGNREGYGYTF.

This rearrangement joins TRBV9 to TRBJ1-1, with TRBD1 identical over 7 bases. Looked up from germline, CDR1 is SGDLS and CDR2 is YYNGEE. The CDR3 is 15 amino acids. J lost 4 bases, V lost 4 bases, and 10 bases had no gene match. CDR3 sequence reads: CASSRDRAESTEAFF. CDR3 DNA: TGTGCCAGCAGCCGAGACAGGGCGGAGTCCACTGAAGCTTTCTTT. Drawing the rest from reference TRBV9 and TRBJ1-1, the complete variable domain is DSGVTQTPKHLITATGQRVTLRCSPRSGDLSVYWYQQSLDQGLQFLIQYYNGEERAKGNILERFSAQQFPDLHSELNLSSLELGDSALYFCASSRDRAESTEAFFGQGTRLTVV.

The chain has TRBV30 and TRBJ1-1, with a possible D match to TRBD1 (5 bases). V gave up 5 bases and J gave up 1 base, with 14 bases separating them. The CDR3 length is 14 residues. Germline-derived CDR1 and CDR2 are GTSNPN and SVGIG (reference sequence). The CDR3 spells CAWRWGLSNTEAFF. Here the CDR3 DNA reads TGTGCCTGGCGCTGGGGACTGTCGAACACTGAAGCTTTCTTT.

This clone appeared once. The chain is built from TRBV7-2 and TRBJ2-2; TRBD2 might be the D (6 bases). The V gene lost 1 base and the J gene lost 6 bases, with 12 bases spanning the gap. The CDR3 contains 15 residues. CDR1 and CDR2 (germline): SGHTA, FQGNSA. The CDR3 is CASSLGVRRAGELFF. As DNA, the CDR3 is TGTGCCAGCAGCTTAGGAGTACGGAGGGCCGGGGAGCTGTTTTTT. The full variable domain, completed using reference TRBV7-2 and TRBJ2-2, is GAGVSQSPSNKVTEKGKDVELRCDPISGHTALYWYRQSLGQGLEFLIYFQGNSAPDKSGLPSDRFSAERTGGSVSTLTIQRTQQEDSAVYLCASSLGVRRAGELFFGEGSRLTVL.

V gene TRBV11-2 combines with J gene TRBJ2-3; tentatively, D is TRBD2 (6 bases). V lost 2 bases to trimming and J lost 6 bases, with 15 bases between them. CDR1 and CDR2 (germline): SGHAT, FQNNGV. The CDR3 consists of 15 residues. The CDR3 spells CASSLRRGGMDTQYF. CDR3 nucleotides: TGTGCCAGCAGCTTAAGGCGGGGCGGCATGGATACGCAGTATTTT.

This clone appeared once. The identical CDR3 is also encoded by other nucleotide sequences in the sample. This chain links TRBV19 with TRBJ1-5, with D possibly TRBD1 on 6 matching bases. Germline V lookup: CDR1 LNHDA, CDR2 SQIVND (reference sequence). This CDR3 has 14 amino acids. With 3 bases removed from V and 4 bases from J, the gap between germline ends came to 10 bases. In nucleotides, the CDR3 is TGTGCCAGTAGTATCCGGGACACGAATCAGCCCCAGCATTTT. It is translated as CASSIRDTNQPQHF.

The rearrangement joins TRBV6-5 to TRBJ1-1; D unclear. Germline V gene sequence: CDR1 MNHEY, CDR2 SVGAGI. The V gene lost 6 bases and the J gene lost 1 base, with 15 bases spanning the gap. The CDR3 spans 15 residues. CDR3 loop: CASRVTPQRNTEAFF. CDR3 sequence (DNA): TGTGCCAGCAGGGTAACCCCACAACGGAACACTGAAGCTTTCTTT.

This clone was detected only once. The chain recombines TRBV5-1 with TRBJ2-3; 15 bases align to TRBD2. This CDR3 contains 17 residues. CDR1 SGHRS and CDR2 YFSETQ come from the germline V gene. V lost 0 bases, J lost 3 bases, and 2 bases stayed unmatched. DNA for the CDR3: TGCGCCAGCAGCTTGGAGGGACTAGCGGGGGGTACAGATACGCAGTATTTT. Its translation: CASSLEGLAGGTDTQYF.

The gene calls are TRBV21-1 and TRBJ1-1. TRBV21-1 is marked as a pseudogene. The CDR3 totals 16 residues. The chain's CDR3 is CASSKYKGPMNTEAFF. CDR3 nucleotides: TGTGCCAGCAGCAAATACAAGGGCCCCATGAACACTGAAGCTTTCTTT.

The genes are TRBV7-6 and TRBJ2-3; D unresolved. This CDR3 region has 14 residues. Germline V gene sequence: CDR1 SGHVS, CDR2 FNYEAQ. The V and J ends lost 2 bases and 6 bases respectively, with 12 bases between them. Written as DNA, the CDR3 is TGTGCCAGCAGCTTAACCGGTTCATGGGATACGCAGTATTTT. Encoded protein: CASSLTGSWDTQYF.

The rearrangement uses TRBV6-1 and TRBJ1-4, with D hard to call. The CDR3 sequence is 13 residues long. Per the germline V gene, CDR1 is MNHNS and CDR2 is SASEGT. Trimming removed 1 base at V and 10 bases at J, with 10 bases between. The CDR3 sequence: CASSEVKGGKLFF. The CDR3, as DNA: TGTGCCAGCAGTGAAGTAAAGGGTGGAAAACTGTTTTTT.

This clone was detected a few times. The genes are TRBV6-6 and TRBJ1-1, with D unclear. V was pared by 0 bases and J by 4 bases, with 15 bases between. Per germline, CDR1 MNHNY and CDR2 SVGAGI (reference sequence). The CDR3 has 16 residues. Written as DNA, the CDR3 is TGTGCCAGCAGTTACTCCCCCCGGACGGCGGGCACTGAAGCTTTCTTT. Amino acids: CASSYSPRTAGTEAFF.

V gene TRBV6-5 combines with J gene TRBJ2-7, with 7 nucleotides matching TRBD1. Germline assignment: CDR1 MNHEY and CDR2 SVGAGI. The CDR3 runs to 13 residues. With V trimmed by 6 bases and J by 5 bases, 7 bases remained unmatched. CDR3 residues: CASRDRDIDEQYF. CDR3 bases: TGTGCCAGCAGAGACAGGGATATCGACGAGCAGTACTTC.

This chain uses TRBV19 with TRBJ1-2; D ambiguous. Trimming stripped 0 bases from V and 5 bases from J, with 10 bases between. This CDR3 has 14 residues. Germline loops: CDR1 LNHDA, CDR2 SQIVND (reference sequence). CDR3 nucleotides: TGTGCCAGTAGTATAGATCGCGTTGCTTATGGCTACACCTTC. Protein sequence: CASSIDRVAYGYTF.

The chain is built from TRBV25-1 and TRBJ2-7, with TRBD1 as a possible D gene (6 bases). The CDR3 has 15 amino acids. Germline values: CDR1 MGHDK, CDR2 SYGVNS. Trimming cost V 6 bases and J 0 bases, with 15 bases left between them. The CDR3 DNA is TGTGCCAGCAGACCACAGGGCCGAAGCTCCTACGAGCAGTACTTC. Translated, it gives CASRPQGRSSYEQYF.

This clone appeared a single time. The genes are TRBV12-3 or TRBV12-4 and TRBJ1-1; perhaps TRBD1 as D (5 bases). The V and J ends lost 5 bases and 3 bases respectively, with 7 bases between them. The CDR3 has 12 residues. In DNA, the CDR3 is TGTGCCAGCAGTCGACAGTACACTGAAGCTTTCTTT. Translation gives CASSRQYTEAFF.

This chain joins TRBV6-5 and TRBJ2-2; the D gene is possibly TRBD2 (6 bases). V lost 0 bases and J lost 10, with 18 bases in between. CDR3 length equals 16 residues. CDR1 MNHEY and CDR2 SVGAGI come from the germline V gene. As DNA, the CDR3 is TGTGCCAGCAGTTACTCTCCGGCAGGGAGGAATTCGGAGCTGTTTTTT. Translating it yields CASSYSPAGRNSELFF.

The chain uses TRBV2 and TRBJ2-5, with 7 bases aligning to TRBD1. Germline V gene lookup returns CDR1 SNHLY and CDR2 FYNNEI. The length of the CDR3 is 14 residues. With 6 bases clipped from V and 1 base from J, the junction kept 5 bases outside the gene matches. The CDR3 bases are TGTGCCAGCAGCCCTGACAGGGCCCAAGAGACCCAGTACTTC. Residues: CASSPDRAQETQYF.

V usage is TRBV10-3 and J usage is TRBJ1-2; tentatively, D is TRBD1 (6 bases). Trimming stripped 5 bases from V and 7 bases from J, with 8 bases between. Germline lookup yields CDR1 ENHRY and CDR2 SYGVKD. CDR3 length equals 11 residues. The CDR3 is CAISTGFGYTF. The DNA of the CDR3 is TGTGCCATCAGTACAGGGTTTGGCTACACCTTC.

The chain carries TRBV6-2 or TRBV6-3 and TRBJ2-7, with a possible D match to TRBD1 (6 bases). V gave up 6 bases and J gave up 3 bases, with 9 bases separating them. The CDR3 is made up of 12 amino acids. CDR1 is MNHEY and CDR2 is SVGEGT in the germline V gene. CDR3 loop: CASSTDSYEQYF. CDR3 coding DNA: TGTGCCAGCAGCACGGACAGCTACGAGCAGTACTTC.

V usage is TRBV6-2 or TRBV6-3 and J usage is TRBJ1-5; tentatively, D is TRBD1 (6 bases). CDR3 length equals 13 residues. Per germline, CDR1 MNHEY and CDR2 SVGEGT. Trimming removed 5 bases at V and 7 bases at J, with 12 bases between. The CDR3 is CASSITGLQPQHF. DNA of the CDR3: TGTGCCAGCAGTATTACAGGGTTGCAGCCCCAGCATTTT.

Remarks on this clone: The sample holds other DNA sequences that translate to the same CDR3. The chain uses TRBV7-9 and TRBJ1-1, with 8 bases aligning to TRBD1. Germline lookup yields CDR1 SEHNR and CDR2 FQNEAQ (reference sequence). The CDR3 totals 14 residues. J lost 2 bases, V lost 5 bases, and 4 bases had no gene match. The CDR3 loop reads CASSPGQGNTEAFF. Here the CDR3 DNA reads TGTGCCAGCAGCCCCGGACAGGGTAACACTGAAGCTTTCTTT.

CDR3 protein: CASSIGGVGTEAFF. The CDR3 DNA reads TGTGCCAGTAGTATTGGAGGAGTAGGCACTGAAGCTTTCTTT. The V call is TRBV19, the J call TRBJ1-1; D is ambiguous. The CDR3 loop spans 14 amino acids. The ends were cut back, 3 bases at V and 4 bases at J, with 12 bases in the middle. Germline V gives CDR1 LNHDA, CDR2 SQIVND (reference sequence).

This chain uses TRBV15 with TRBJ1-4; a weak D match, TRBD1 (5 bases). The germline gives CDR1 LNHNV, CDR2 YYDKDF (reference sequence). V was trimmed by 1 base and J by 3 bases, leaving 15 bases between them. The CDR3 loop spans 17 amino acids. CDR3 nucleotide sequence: TGTGCCACCAGCAGAGCCGGGACTTCAGCCCCTAATGAAAAACTGTTTTTT. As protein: CATSRAGTSAPNEKLFF.

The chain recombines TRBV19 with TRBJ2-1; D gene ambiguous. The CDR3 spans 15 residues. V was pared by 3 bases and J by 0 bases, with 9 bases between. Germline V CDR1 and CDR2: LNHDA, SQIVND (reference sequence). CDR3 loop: CASSIGWSSYNEQFF. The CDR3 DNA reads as TGTGCCAGTAGTATTGGTTGGAGCTCCTACAATGAGCAGTTCTTC. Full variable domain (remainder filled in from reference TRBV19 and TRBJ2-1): DGGITQSPKYLFRKEGQNVTLSCEQNLNHDAMYWYRQDPGQGLRLIYYSQIVNDFQKGDIAEGYSVSREKKESFPLTVTSAQKNPTAFYLCASSIGWSSYNEQFFGPGTRLTVL.

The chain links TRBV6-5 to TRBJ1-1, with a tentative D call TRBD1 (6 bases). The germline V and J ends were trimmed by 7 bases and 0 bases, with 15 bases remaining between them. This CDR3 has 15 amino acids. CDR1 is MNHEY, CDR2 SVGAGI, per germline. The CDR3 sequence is CASTGQGPLNTEAFF. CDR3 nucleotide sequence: TGTGCCAGCACGGGGCAGGGGCCCTTGAACACTGAAGCTTTCTTT.

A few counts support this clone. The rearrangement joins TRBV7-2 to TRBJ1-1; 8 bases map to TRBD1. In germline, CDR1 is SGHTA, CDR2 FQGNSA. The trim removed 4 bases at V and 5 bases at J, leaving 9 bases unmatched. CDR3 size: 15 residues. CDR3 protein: CASSSRRQGATEAFF. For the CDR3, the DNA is TGTGCCAGCAGCTCCAGGCGGCAGGGGGCAACTGAAGCTTTCTTT.

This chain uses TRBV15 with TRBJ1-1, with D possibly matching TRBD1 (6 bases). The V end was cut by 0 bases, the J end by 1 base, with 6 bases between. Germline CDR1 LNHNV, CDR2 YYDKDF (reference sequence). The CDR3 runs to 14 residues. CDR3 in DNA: TGTGCCACCAGCAGAGAGACAGGGAACACTGAAGCTTTCTTT. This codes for CATSRETGNTEAFF. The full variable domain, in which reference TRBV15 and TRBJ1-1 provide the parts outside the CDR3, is DAMVIQNPRYQVTQFGKPVTLSCSQTLNHNVMYWYQQKSSQAPKLLFHYYDKDFNNEADTPDNFQSRRPNTSFCFLDIRSPGLGDTAMYLCATSRETGNTEAFFGQGTRLTVV.

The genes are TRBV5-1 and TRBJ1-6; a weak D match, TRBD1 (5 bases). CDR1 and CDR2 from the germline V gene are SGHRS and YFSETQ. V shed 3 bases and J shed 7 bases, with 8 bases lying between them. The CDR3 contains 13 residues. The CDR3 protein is CASSSSGNSPLHF. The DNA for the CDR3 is TGCGCCAGCAGCTCCTCAGGGAATTCACCCCTCCACTTT.